What follows describes a single T cell receptor beta chain. In the original processing: Reference gene primer amplification gave nucleated cell count estimates. The table came from immunoSEQ multiplex PCR; TCRdb's copy has only in-frame clones and leaves some out. V, J and clone size are taken as reported in that table, and D and trimming were inferred from the DNA itself. The data contain about 110,000 clones, around 80% of them seen just once; the ten biggest clones take up around 14%. The sample is drawn from a study of blood T cell repertoires in COVID-19. Whole-study context: Whether acute or convalescent, the COVID-19 samples came from the United States, Italy and Spain. Nucleic acid was either cDNA or gDNA, and it came from T cells, B-cell-depleted T cells, or PBMCs.

Germline-derived CDR1 and CDR2 are SGDLS and YYNGEE. The trim removed 0 bases at V and 1 base at J, leaving 13 bases unmatched. The CDR3 consists of 19 residues. The receptor comes from a woman aged 55-70 years with acute or convalescent COVID-19. The V and J genes are TRBV9 and TRBJ2-7; 10 bases align to TRBD2. The material sequenced was peripheral blood. CDR3 DNA sequence: TGTGCCAGCAGCGTAGCTCCGGCTAGCGGGAGCCTCGGGTCCTACGAGCAGTACTTC. As protein: CASSVAPASGSLGSYEQYF. The variable domain in full, completed from reference TRBV9 and TRBJ2-7, reads DSGVTQTPKHLITATGQRVTLRCSPRSGDLSVYWYQQSLDQGLQFLIQYYNGEERAKGNILERFSAQQFPDLHSELNLSSLELGDSALYFCASSVAPASGSLGSYEQYFGPGTRLTVT.